This T cell receptor (beta chain) was sequenced in a study of blood T cell repertoires in COVID-19. The overall study: The United States, Italy and Spain were the sources of the acute and convalescent COVID-19 samples. PBMCs, B-cell-depleted T cells, or T cells provided the cDNA or gDNA that made up the material.

Looked up from germline, CDR1 is LGHNA and CDR2 is YNFKEQ. The trim removed 5 bases at V and 2 bases at J, leaving 5 bases unmatched. CDR3 length: 14 residues. In the authors' methods: Estimation of nucleated cell counts relied on the amplification of reference gene primers. Profiling relied on immunoSEQ multiplex PCR, and the TCRdb table lists in-frame clones only, not all of them. Clonal size and the V and J genes are those of that table, whereas D and trimming came from the DNA. Seen here are about 180,000 clones, under 85% observed once, and the top ten hold about 6.4%. The TCR originated in a human donor in a cohort sampled during active COVID-19. This rearrangement joins TRBV4-2 to TRBJ2-7, with TRBD2 matching over 8 bases. Sample: peripheral blood. DNA for the CDR3: TGTGCCAGCAGCGCTGCGGGGGGCCCCTACGAGCAGTACTTC. Translating it yields CASSAAGGPYEQYF.